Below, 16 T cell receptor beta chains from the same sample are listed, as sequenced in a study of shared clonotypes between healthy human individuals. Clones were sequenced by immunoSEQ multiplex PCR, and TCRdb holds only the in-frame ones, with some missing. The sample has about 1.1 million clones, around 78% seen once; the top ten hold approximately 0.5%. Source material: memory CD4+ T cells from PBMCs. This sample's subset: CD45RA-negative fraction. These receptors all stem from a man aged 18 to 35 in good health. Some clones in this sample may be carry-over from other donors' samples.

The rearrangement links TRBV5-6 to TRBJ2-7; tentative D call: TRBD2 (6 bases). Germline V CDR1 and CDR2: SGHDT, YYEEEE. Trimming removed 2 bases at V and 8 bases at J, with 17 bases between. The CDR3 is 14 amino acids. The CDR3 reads CASSFYGGFTKQYF. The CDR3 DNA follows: TGTGCCAGCAGCTTTTACGGGGGTTTTACGAAGCAGTACTTC.

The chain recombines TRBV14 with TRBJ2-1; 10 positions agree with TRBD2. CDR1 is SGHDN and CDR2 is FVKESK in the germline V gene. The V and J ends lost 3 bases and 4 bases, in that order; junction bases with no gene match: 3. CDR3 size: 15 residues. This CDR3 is CASSHTSGTYNEQFF. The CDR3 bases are TGTGCCAGCAGCCACACTAGCGGGACATACAATGAGCAGTTCTTC.

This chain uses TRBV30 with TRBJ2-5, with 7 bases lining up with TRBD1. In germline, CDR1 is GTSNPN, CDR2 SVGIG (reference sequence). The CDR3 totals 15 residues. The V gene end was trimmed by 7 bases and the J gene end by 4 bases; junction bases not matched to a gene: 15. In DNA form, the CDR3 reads TGTGCCTACAGGACAGGCCGGGGATTAGGAGAGACCCAGTACTTC. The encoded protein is CAYRTGRGLGETQYF.

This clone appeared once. The CDR3 here is CASRGPPQPQHF. In DNA form, the CDR3 reads TGTGCCAGCCGGGGGCCCCCTCAGCCCCAGCATTTT. The chain employs TRBV28 and TRBJ1-5; a possible D gene is TRBD1 (6 bases). The V and J ends lost 8 bases and 6 bases respectively, with 11 bases between them. The germline gives CDR1 MDHEN, CDR2 SYDVKM. The length of the CDR3 is 12 residues.

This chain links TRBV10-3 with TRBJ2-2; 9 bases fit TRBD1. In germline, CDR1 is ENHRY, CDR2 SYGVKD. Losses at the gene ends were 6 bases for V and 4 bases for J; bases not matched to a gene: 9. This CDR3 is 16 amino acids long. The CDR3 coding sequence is TGTGCCATCAGACGCTCCGGGACAGGGAGCACCGGGGAGCTGTTTTTT. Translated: CAIRRSGTGSTGELFF.

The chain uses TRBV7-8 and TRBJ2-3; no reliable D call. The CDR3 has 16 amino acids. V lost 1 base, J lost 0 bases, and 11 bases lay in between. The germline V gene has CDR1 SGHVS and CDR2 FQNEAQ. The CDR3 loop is CASSLGIRISTDTQYF. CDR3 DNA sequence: TGTGCCAGCAGCTTAGGTATTAGGATTAGCACAGATACGCAGTATTTT.

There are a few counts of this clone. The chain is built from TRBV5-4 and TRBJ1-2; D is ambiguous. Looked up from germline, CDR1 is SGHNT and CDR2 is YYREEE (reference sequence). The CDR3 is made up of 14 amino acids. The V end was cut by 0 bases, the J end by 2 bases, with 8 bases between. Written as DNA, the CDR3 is TGTGCCAGCAGCTTGGGGCGCCGAAACTATGGCTACACCTTC. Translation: CASSLGRRNYGYTF.

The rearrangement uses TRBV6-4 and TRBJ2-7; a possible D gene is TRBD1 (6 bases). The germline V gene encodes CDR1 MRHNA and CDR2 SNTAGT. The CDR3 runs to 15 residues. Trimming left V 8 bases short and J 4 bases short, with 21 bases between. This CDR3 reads CASPGSGAARYEQYF. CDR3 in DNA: TGTGCCAGCCCCGGGTCAGGGGCAGCTCGGTACGAGCAGTACTTC.

The CDR3 coding sequence is TGTGCCAGCAGTTCCGGGACAGGGGCCAACGTCCTGACTTTC. It is translated as CASSSGTGANVLTF. The gene calls are TRBV6-1 and TRBJ2-6; the D gene is possibly TRBD1 (6 bases). CDR1 is MNHNS, CDR2 SASEGT, per germline. The CDR3 is 14 residues long. V lost 5 bases and J lost 4, with 9 bases in between.

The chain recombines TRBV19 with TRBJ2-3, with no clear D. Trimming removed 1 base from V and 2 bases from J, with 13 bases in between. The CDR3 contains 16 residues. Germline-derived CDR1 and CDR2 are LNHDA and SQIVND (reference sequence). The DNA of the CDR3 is TGTGCCAGTAGTATAGGCGCCTCGCAGGTCACAGATACGCAGTATTTT. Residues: CASSIGASQVTDTQYF.

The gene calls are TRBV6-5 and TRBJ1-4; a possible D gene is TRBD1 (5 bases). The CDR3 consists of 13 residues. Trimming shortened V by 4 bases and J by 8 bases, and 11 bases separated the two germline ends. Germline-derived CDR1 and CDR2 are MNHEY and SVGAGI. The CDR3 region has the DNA TGTGCCAGCAGTTTACAGGCCAACGAAAAACTGTTTTTT. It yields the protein CASSLQANEKLFF.

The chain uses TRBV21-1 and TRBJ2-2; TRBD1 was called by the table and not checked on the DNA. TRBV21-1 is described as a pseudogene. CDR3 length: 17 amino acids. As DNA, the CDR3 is TGTGCCAGCAGCAGGGGGACAGGGATTCCCGACACCGGGGAGCTGTTTTTT. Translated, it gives CASSRGTGIPDTGELFF.

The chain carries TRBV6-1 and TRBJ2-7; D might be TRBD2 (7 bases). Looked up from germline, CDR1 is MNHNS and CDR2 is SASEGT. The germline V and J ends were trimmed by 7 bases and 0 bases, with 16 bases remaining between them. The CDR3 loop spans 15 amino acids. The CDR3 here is CASTRGPTPSYEQYF. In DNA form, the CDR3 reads TGTGCCAGCACGCGGGGGCCCACGCCCTCCTACGAGCAGTACTTC.

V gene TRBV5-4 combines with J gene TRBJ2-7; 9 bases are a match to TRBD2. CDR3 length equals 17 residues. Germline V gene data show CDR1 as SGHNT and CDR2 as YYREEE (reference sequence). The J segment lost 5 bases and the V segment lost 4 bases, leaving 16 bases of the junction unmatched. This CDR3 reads CASSRRVGSGSPNEQYF. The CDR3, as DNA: TGTGCCAGCAGCCGGCGCGTCGGTAGCGGGAGTCCCAACGAGCAGTACTTC.

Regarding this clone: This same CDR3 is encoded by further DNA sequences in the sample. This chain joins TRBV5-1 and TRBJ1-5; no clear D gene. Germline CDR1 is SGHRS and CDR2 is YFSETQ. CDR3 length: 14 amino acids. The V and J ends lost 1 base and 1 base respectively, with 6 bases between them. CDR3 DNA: TGCGCCAGCAGCTTGTCTGGGAGCAATCAGCCCCAGCATTTT. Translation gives CASSLSGSNQPQHF.

For the CDR3, the DNA is TGTGCCAGCAGCCTCGCTGGGGGGAGTAGATATGAGCAGTTCTTC. Protein: CASSLAGGSRYEQFF. This sequence joins TRBV5-4 and TRBJ2-1; a possible D gene is TRBD2 (6 bases). Germline V gives CDR1 SGHNT, CDR2 YYREEE (reference sequence). Trimming took off 4 bases at V and 8 bases at J, with 19 bases between the two ends. The CDR3 length is 15 residues. Complete variable domain (other parts from reference TRBV5-4 and TRBJ2-1): ETGVTQSPTHLIKTRGQQVTLRCSSQSGHNTVSWYQQALGQGPQFIFQYYREEENGRGNFPPRFSGLQFPNYSSELNVNALELDDSALYLCASSLAGGSRYEQFFGPGTRLTVL.